A single sample gave rise to the 2 T cell receptor beta chains below, sequenced in a study of preoperative IRX-2 immunotherapy in early breast cancer. This sample's treatment: preoperative locoregional IRX-2 cytokine immunotherapy. Using immunoSEQ multiplex PCR, the repertoire was profiled, and TCRdb retains in-frame clones only, with some absent. The table shows 30,000 to 45,000 clones, with approximately 80% occurring only once. The sample was lymph node tissue, taken after IRX-2 immunotherapy. The receptors stem from a human donor with breast cancer.

This clone has more than one count but fewer than ten. This chain links TRBV14 with TRBJ1-6, with D uncertain. Germline lookup yields CDR1 SGHDN and CDR2 FVKESK. Trimming removed 4 bases at V and 10 bases at J, with 11 bases between. This CDR3 spans 13 amino acids. CDR3 residues: CASSRRTSSPLHF. The CDR3 bases are TGTGCCAGCAGCCGGCGTACGTCGTCACCCCTCCACTTT.

The chain is built from TRBV5-1 and TRBJ1-6, with TRBD1 as a possible D gene (5 bases). The CDR3 length is 14 residues. Germline CDR1 is SGHRS and CDR2 is YFSETQ. Trimming took 8 bases from V and 7 from J, leaving 16 bases between them. The CDR3 bases are TGCGCCAGTCGAGTAGGGACGGAAAATTCACCCCTCCACTTT. This gives the protein CASRVGTENSPLHF.